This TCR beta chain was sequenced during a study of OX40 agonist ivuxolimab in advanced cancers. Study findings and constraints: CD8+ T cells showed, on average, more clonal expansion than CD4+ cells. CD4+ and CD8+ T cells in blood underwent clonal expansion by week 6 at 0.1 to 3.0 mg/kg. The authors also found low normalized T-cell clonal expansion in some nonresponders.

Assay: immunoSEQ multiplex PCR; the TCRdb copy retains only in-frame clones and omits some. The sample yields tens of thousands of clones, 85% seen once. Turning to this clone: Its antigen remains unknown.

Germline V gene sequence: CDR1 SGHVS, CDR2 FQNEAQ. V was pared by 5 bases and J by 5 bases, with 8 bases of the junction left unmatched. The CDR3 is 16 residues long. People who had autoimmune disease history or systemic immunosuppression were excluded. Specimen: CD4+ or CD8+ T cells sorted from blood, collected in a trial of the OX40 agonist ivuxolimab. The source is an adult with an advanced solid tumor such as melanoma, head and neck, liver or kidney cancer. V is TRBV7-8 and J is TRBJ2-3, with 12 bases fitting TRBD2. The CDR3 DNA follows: TGTGCCAGCAGCCCCCTCCTAGCGGGGGGGGGAGATACGCAGTATTTT. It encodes CASSPLLAGGGDTQYF.